The clone carrying this TCR beta chain was counted a single time. As yet, its antigen is unknown. These data originate in a study of CD8 T cells in ankylosing spondylitis. CDR1 is KGHSH and CDR2 is LQKENI in the germline V gene. This CDR3 region has 14 residues. The ends were cut back, 5 bases at V and 1 base at J, with 11 bases in the middle. TCRdb itself ran the 5' RACE reads through MiXCR, one entry per CDR3 protein. This table holds 180,000 or so distinct CDR3 sequences, around 10% found once. Findings and caveats of the study: The authors reported significant enrichment of disease-linked clones in matched ankylosing spondylitis synovial fluid. Seemingly distinctive of ankylosing spondylitis blood was a TCR beta motif formed by eight highly homologous variants.

The sequence came from a male donor with ankylosing spondylitis or in good health (not recorded which). The specimen was blood, either unsorted or a sorted T cell fraction (not recorded which). The chain recombines TRBV18 with TRBJ1-1; tentative D call: TRBD1 (5 bases). The CDR3 here is CASSSRARNTEAFF. The CDR3, as DNA: TGTGCCAGCTCATCCAGGGCCCGGAACACTGAAGCTTTCTTT.